The present T cell receptor beta chain was sequenced within a study of cytomegalovirus exposure and HLA in healthy donors. Whole-study context: Ancestry clustering placed around 80% of some 400 genotyped donors in the Caucasian-associated cluster.

Researchers ran the PCR with 60 Vbeta and 13 Jbeta primers. Sequenced by immunoSEQ multiplex PCR; TCRdb stores in-frame clones only, minus some. Among about 110,000 clones listed, approximately 84% were seen once. The J segment lost 4 bases and the V segment lost 6 bases, leaving 7 bases of the junction unmatched. The CDR3 is made up of 14 amino acids. Germline V gene sequence: CDR1 MNHNY, CDR2 SVGAGI (reference sequence). V and J are TRBV6-6 and TRBJ2-5; 8 bases are a match to TRBD2. This TCR derives from a man aged 25 to 45 in good health and CMV-seronegative. The specimen sequenced was PBMCs. DNA of the CDR3: TGTGCCAGCAGGGCATCGGGGGGGGTAGAGACCCAGTACTTC. The encoded protein is CASRASGGVETQYF.